Listed below are T cell receptor beta chains from one sample, sequenced in a study of blood T cell repertoires in COVID-19. Data came from immunoSEQ multiplex PCR; TCRdb stores just in-frame clones and leaves some out. Seen here are some 130,000 clones, roughly 85% observed once, and the top ten hold roughly 11%. Source material: peripheral blood. The receptors here all came from an elderly man with acute or convalescent COVID-19. The CDR3 runs from the conserved cysteine through the conserved F or W. The D gene is left open where the match is weak. A clone size is listed for some rows: how often the clone was seen (once, few, many), or a class if it is expanded.

abundance: .
d_gene: .
j_gene: TRBJ1-4
v_gene: TRBV19
CDR3aa: CASSIQGGATNEKLFF
CDR3nt: TGTGCCAGTAGTATACAAGGCGGCGCAACTAATGAAAAACTGTTTTTT

abundance: .
d_gene: .
j_gene: TRBJ1-1
v_gene: TRBV7-3
CDR3aa: CASSSAGLGGTEAFF
CDR3nt: TGTGCCAGCAGCTCAGCAGGGCTAGGGGGCACTGAAGCTTTCTTT

abundance: .
d_gene: .
j_gene: TRBJ1-5
v_gene: TRBV3-1/TRBV3-2
CDR3aa: CASSQGLQGQPQHF
CDR3nt: TGTGCCAGCAGCCAAGGACTACAGGGACAGCCCCAGCATTTT

abundance: .
d_gene: .
j_gene: TRBJ2-3
v_gene: TRBV5-1
CDR3aa: CASSLGPSHTDTQYF
CDR3nt: TGCGCCAGCAGCTTGGGGCCTAGCCACACAGATACGCAGTATTTT

abundance: .
d_gene: .
j_gene: TRBJ1-5
v_gene: TRBV2
CDR3aa: CASSDRAGNGGDANQPQHF
CDR3nt: TGTGCCAGCAGTGATAGGGCAGGAAATGGAGGGGATGCCAATCAGCCCCAGCATTTT

abundance: .
d_gene: .
j_gene: TRBJ1-1
v_gene: TRBV12-3/TRBV12-4
CDR3aa: CASSLAGGTEAFF
CDR3nt: TGTGCCAGCAGTTTAGCGGGAGGCACTGAAGCTTTCTTT

abundance: .
d_gene: .
j_gene: TRBJ2-6
v_gene: TRBV2
CDR3aa: CASSAFTGANVLTF
CDR3nt: TGTGCCAGCAGTGCGTTTACTGGGGCCAACGTCCTGACTTTC

abundance: .
d_gene: TRBD1
j_gene: TRBJ1-4
v_gene: TRBV24-1
CDR3aa: CATSDRDRGREKLFF
CDR3nt: TGTGCCACCAGTGATCGGGACAGGGGGCGTGAAAAACTGTTTTTT

abundance: .
d_gene: .
j_gene: TRBJ1-4
v_gene: TRBV19
CDR3aa: CASSTDRQGNEKLFF
CDR3nt: TGTGCCAGTAGTACCGACAGGCAGGGGAATGAAAAACTGTTTTTT

abundance: .
d_gene: TRBD1
j_gene: TRBJ1-4
v_gene: TRBV5-1
CDR3aa: CASSIGQDNEKLFF
CDR3nt: TGCGCCAGCAGCATTGGACAGGATAATGAAAAACTGTTTTTT

abundance: once
d_gene: TRBD1
j_gene: TRBJ1-5
v_gene: TRBV7-9
CDR3aa: CASSLDAGTGGNQPQHF
CDR3nt: TGTGCCAGCAGCTTAGATGCTGGGACAGGGGGCAACCAGCCCCAGCATTTT

abundance: .
d_gene: TRBD1
j_gene: TRBJ2-5
v_gene: TRBV7-6
CDR3aa: CASSQGQGAKETQYF
CDR3nt: TGTGCCAGCAGCCAGGGACAGGGGGCGAAGGAGACCCAGTACTTC

abundance: few
d_gene: .
j_gene: TRBJ1-4
v_gene: TRBV6-1
CDR3aa: CASSDRLTGEKLFF
CDR3nt: TGTGCCAGCAGTGATCGGTTGACGGGTGAAAAACTGTTTTTT

abundance: .
d_gene: .
j_gene: TRBJ2-3
v_gene: TRBV5-4
CDR3aa: CASSQRVSTDTQYF
CDR3nt: TGTGCCAGCAGCCAGCGGGTTAGCACAGATACGCAGTATTTT

abundance: .
d_gene: .
j_gene: TRBJ2-2
v_gene: TRBV3-1/TRBV3-2
CDR3aa: CASSPYGGFGQSDTGELFF
CDR3nt: TGTGCCAGCAGCCCCTACGGTGGGTTTGGGCAGAGTGACACCGGGGAGCTGTTTTTT

abundance: .
d_gene: TRBD1
j_gene: TRBJ1-5
v_gene: TRBV6-2/TRBV6-3
CDR3aa: CASSSGTGHNQPQHF
CDR3nt: TGTGCCAGCAGTTCGGGGACAGGTCACAATCAGCCCCAGCATTTT

abundance: .
d_gene: TRBD1
j_gene: TRBJ2-5
v_gene: TRBV5-4
CDR3aa: CASSRDSQETQYF
CDR3nt: TGTGCCAGCAGCCGGGACAGCCAAGAGACCCAGTACTTC

abundance: .
d_gene: TRBD2
j_gene: TRBJ2-5
v_gene: TRBV7-6
CDR3aa: CASSPPGLATQETQYF
CDR3nt: TGTGCCAGCAGCCCACCGGGACTAGCGACCCAAGAGACCCAGTACTTC

abundance: .
d_gene: .
j_gene: TRBJ1-2
v_gene: TRBV6-5
CDR3aa: CASSWGQTDGYTF
CDR3nt: TGTGCCAGCAGTTGGGGCCAGACGGACGGCTACACCTTC

abundance: .
d_gene: .
j_gene: TRBJ1-2
v_gene: TRBV29-1
CDR3aa: CSVGQGKAGYTF
CDR3nt: TGCAGCGTTGGGCAGGGGAAGGCGGGCTACACCTTC

abundance: .
d_gene: TRBD2
j_gene: TRBJ2-4
v_gene: TRBV6-5
CDR3aa: CASSTPGTSGNIQYF
CDR3nt: TGTGCCAGCAGTACCCCTGGGACTAGCGGAAACATTCAGTACTTC

abundance: once
d_gene: TRBD1
j_gene: TRBJ1-3
v_gene: TRBV6-5
CDR3aa: CARRQGGGNTIYF
CDR3nt: TGTGCCAGGCGACAGGGGGGTGGAAACACCATATATTTT

abundance: .
d_gene: TRBD1
j_gene: TRBJ1-1
v_gene: TRBV2
CDR3aa: CATNPGQGFEAFF
CDR3nt: TGTGCCACCAATCCGGGACAGGGGTTTGAGGCTTTCTTT

abundance: .
d_gene: .
j_gene: TRBJ2-1
v_gene: TRBV7-2
CDR3aa: CASSRSAGDEQFF
CDR3nt: TGTGCCAGCTCGAGGAGTGCCGGCGATGAGCAGTTCTTC

abundance: .
d_gene: .
j_gene: TRBJ1-5
v_gene: TRBV12-3/TRBV12-4
CDR3aa: CASQVRVNQPQHF
CDR3nt: TGTGCCAGCCAAGTCAGGGTCAATCAGCCCCAGCATTTT

abundance: .
d_gene: TRBD1
j_gene: TRBJ1-2
v_gene: TRBV6-5
CDR3aa: CASGQGRVDGYTF
CDR3nt: TGTGCCAGCGGACAGGGGCGGGTCGATGGCTACACCTTC

abundance: .
d_gene: TRBD1
j_gene: TRBJ1-5
v_gene: TRBV30
CDR3aa: CAWSGQGARWYNQPQHF
CDR3nt: TGTGCCTGGAGTGGACAGGGGGCGAGGTGGTACAATCAGCCCCAGCATTTT

abundance: .
d_gene: .
j_gene: TRBJ1-6
v_gene: TRBV7-8
CDR3aa: CASSTRGGRVINSPLHF
CDR3nt: TGTGCCAGCAGCACCCGGGGGGGGAGAGTTATAAATTCACCCCTCCACTTT

abundance: .
d_gene: .
j_gene: TRBJ1-1
v_gene: TRBV27
CDR3aa: CASSQERNTEAFF
CDR3nt: TGTGCCAGCAGTCAGGAAAGGAACACTGAAGCTTTCTTT

abundance: .
d_gene: TRBD2
j_gene: TRBJ2-4
v_gene: TRBV24-1
CDR3aa: CATSDPGLVRENIQYF
CDR3nt: TGTGCCACCAGTGATCCGGGACTAGTAAGAGAAAACATTCAGTACTTC

abundance: .
d_gene: TRBD2
j_gene: TRBJ2-2
v_gene: TRBV5-3
CDR3aa: CARSLCYSGGSNTGELFF
CDR3nt: TGTGCCAGAAGCTTGTGTTATAGCGGGGGGTCGAACACCGGGGAGCTGTTTTTT

abundance: once
d_gene: .
j_gene: TRBJ2-7
v_gene: TRBV2
CDR3aa: CASGPYSSYEQYF
CDR3nt: TGTGCCAGCGGCCCTTACAGCTCCTACGAGCAGTACTTC

abundance: .
d_gene: .
j_gene: TRBJ1-3
v_gene: TRBV7-2
CDR3aa: CASSLYGVTDTIYF
CDR3nt: TGTGCCAGCAGCTTATACGGGGTTACAGACACCATATATTTT

abundance: .
d_gene: TRBD2
j_gene: TRBJ2-2
v_gene: TRBV27
CDR3aa: CASSLYAGVATGELFF
CDR3nt: TGTGCCAGCAGTTTATATGCGGGGGTCGCCACCGGGGAGCTGTTTTTT

abundance: .
d_gene: .
j_gene: TRBJ1-6
v_gene: TRBV12-3/TRBV12-4
CDR3aa: CASSSSTPAYLHF
CDR3nt: TGTGCCAGCAGTTCTTCCACACCCGCATACCTCCACTTT

abundance: once
d_gene: TRBD2
j_gene: TRBJ2-1
v_gene: TRBV7-9
CDR3aa: CASSPWTSGGGDEQFF
CDR3nt: TGTGCCAGCAGCCCTTGGACTAGCGGGGGTGGAGATGAGCAGTTCTTC

abundance: .
d_gene: .
j_gene: TRBJ1-5
v_gene: TRBV6-2/TRBV6-3
CDR3aa: CASSYMRSGYSNQPQHF
CDR3nt: TGTGCCAGCAGTTATATGAGGTCGGGATATAGCAATCAGCCCCAGCATTTT

abundance: .
d_gene: TRBD1
j_gene: TRBJ2-1
v_gene: TRBV29-1
CDR3aa: CSGDQGARNEQFF
CDR3nt: TGCAGCGGGGACCAGGGGGCGCGGAATGAGCAGTTCTTC

abundance: once
d_gene: .
j_gene: TRBJ2-7
v_gene: TRBV11-2
CDR3aa: CASSLVQGGSYEQYF
CDR3nt: TGTGCCAGCAGCTTGGTGCAGGGTGGTTCCTACGAGCAGTACTTC

abundance: .
d_gene: .
j_gene: TRBJ1-2
v_gene: TRBV6-2/TRBV6-3
CDR3aa: CASSYDVRQSTNYGYTF
CDR3nt: TGTGCCAGCAGTTACGATGTCCGACAGAGCACTAACTATGGCTACACCTTC

abundance: .
d_gene: TRBD1
j_gene: TRBJ2-7
v_gene: TRBV29-1
CDR3aa: CSVVDRGKAGRQYF
CDR3nt: TGCAGCGTCGTAGACAGGGGAAAGGCGGGCCGGCAGTACTTC

abundance: few
d_gene: .
j_gene: TRBJ1-1
v_gene: TRBV18
CDR3aa: CASSRGGQNTEAFF
CDR3nt: TGTGCCAGCTCACGAGGGGGACAGAACACTGAAGCTTTCTTT

abundance: .
d_gene: .
j_gene: TRBJ2-5
v_gene: TRBV9
CDR3aa: CASSVGGLQETQYF
CDR3nt: TGTGCCAGCAGCGTGGGGGGGCTCCAAGAGACCCAGTACTTC

abundance: .
d_gene: TRBD1
j_gene: TRBJ1-3
v_gene: TRBV10-2
CDR3aa: CATGDRGLGSGNTIYF
CDR3nt: TGCGCCACCGGGGACAGGGGGCTGGGGTCAGGAAACACCATATATTTT

abundance: .
d_gene: TRBD1
j_gene: TRBJ1-2
v_gene: TRBV6-5
CDR3aa: CASSQQGSGYTF
CDR3nt: TGTGCCAGCAGTCAACAGGGGTCTGGCTACACCTTC

abundance: .
d_gene: TRBD1
j_gene: TRBJ1-5
v_gene: TRBV6-5
CDR3aa: CASRRTGGSNQPQHF
CDR3nt: TGTGCCAGCAGAAGGACAGGGGGATCCAATCAGCCCCAGCATTTT

abundance: .
d_gene: TRBD2
j_gene: TRBJ2-1
v_gene: TRBV27
CDR3aa: CASSLWASGFYNDNNEQFF
CDR3nt: TGTGCCAGCAGTTTATGGGCTAGCGGCTTTTACAATGATAACAATGAGCAGTTCTTC

abundance: once
d_gene: .
j_gene: TRBJ1-1
v_gene: TRBV25-1
CDR3aa: CASTRGGRPFFF
CDR3nt: TGTGCCAGCACCCGCGGGGGCAGGCCTTTTTTCTTT

abundance: .
d_gene: .
j_gene: TRBJ1-2
v_gene: TRBV19
CDR3aa: CASSIDVGVNYGYTF
CDR3nt: TGTGCCAGTAGTATCGATGTAGGGGTTAACTATGGCTACACCTTC

abundance: .
d_gene: .
j_gene: TRBJ1-2
v_gene: TRBV19
CDR3aa: CASSIKGANYGYTF
CDR3nt: TGTGCCAGTAGTATCAAGGGGGCTAACTATGGCTACACCTTC